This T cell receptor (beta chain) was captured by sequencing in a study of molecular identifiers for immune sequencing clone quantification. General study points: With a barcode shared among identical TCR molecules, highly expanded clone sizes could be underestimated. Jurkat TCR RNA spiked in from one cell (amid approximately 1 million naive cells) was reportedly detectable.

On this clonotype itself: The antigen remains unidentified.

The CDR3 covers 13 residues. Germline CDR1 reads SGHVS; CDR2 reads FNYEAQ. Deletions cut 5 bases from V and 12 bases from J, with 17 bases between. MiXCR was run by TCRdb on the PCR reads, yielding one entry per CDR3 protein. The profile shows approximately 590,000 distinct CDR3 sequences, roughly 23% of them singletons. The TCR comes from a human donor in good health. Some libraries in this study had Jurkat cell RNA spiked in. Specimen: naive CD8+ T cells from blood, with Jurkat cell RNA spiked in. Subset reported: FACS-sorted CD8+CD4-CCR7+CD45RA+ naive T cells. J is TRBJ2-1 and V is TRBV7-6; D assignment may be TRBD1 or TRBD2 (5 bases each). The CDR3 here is CASSPQWGYAQFF. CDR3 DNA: TGTGCCAGCAGCCCACAGTGGGGGTATGCGCAGTTCTTC.